This passage covers 8 T cell receptor beta chains from one sample sequenced in a study of cytomegalovirus exposure and HLA in healthy donors. PCR involved 60 Vbeta and 13 Jbeta primers. TCRdb keeps only in-frame clones here, not all; method: immunoSEQ multiplex PCR. The data contain fewer than 200,000 clones, approximately 82% of them singletons. Sequenced sample: PBMCs. The receptors shown here come from a male donor in good health and CMV-seronegative.

The chain couples TRBV6-1 to TRBJ2-7; D is possibly TRBD1 (6 bases). Trimming cost V 5 bases and J 5 bases, with 13 bases left between them. Germline assignment: CDR1 MNHNS and CDR2 SASEGT. This CDR3 has 13 residues. The CDR3 region has the DNA TGTGCCAGCAGTCTCACAGGGCTACACGAGCAGTACTTC. Amino acids: CASSLTGLHEQYF.

The rearrangement uses TRBV12-2 and TRBJ2-1; the table's D call TRBD2 went unverified against the DNA. TRBV12-2 has pseudogene status. The CDR3 sequence is 16 residues long. CDR3 loop: CASRSRSRGGYNEQFF. The CDR3 DNA reads TGTGCAAGTCGCTCCCGGTCCCGGGGAGGCTACAATGAGCAGTTCTTC.

The rearrangement joins TRBV4-1 to TRBJ2-1; TRBD1 matches 7 bases. The CDR3 length is 15 residues. Germline values: CDR1 MGHRA, CDR2 YSYEKL. Losses at the gene ends were 4 bases for V and 7 bases for J; bases not matched to a gene: 10. CDR3 nucleotides: TGCGCCAGCAGCCCTGGACAGGACTCGTGGAATGAGCAGTTCTTC. Translated: CASSPGQDSWNEQFF.

This clone was counted a few times. The rearrangement uses TRBV25-1 and TRBJ2-7; 11 bases line up with TRBD1. In germline, CDR1 is MGHDK, CDR2 SYGVNS. The CDR3 has 13 amino acids. The V gene end was trimmed by 4 bases and the J gene end by 7 bases; junction bases not matched to a gene: 3. The CDR3: CASSGDRGWEQYF. Here the CDR3 DNA reads TGTGCCAGCAGTGGGGACAGGGGGTGGGAGCAGTACTTC.

The chain has TRBV19 and TRBJ1-3, with TRBD1 matching over 7 bases. Germline V lookup: CDR1 LNHDA, CDR2 SQIVND (reference sequence). V gave up 5 bases and J gave up 3 bases; unmatched junction bases: 7. CDR3 length: 15 residues. Written as DNA, the CDR3 is TGTGCCAGTAGTGTGACCCGGGACAGTGGAAACACCATATATTTT. Protein: CASSVTRDSGNTIYF.

The J gene is TRBJ2-7, the V gene TRBV7-7; D remains ambiguous. Germline CDR1 is SSHAT and CDR2 is FNYEAQ (reference sequence). The length of the CDR3 is 14 residues. V lost 3 bases and J lost 0, with 9 bases in between. The CDR3 DNA reads as TGTGCCAGCAGCTTTAGCAGAGACTCCTACGAGCAGTACTTC. Its protein is CASSFSRDSYEQYF.

Written as DNA, the CDR3 is TGTGCCAGCAGCACCCCAACGGGACTCCACTACAATGAGCAGTTCTTC. Residues: CASSTPTGLHYNEQFF. The chain uses TRBV5-4 and TRBJ2-1; TRBD2 is a possible D gene (6 bases). The CDR3 is made up of 16 amino acids. V lost 4 bases to trimming and J lost 3 bases, with 17 bases between them. Germline-derived CDR1 and CDR2 are SGHNT and YYREEE (reference sequence).

This clone showed up just a few times. This chain joins TRBV19 and TRBJ2-5; D perhaps matches TRBD1 (5 bases). Germline CDR1 LNHDA, CDR2 SQIVND (reference sequence). CDR3 length: 16 amino acids. Trimming removed 5 bases from V and 5 bases from J, with 21 bases in between. CDR3 loop: CASSLTLRGHRETQYF. The CDR3 DNA follows: TGTGCCAGTAGTCTAACACTCCGAGGACACAGGGAGACCCAGTACTTC.